The rows below give T cell receptor beta chains drawn from one sample of a study of control samples from healthy donors and cancer patients. Generated by immunoSEQ multiplex PCR, the TCRdb table keeps only in-frame clones and is missing some. This table holds around 94,000 clones, roughly nine tenths found once. The sequenced sample was blood. All receptors derive from a woman aged 45 to 65 in good health. Both conserved end residues are part of each CDR3. A D gene is named only where the DNA matches it firmly. Clone size, where shown, is once, few, many, or a class for clones that have expanded.

j_gene	v_gene	abundance	d_gene	CDR3aa	CDR3nt
TRBJ2-1	TRBV7-2	NA	TRBD2	CASSDGGGPGGDNEQFF	TGTGCCAGCAGTGATGGTGGCGGGCCTGGGGGGGACAATGAGCAGTTCTTC
TRBJ2-5	TRBV6-4	NA	NA	CASSLSFGETQYF	TGTGCCAGCAGCCTCTCCTTTGGGGAGACCCAGTACTTC
TRBJ2-7	TRBV5-6	NA	NA	CASSLEWTRRYEQYF	TGTGCCAGCAGCTTGGAATGGACTCGTCGCTACGAGCAGTACTTC
TRBJ2-7	TRBV27	NA	TRBD1	CASPPGQGGYEQYF	TGTGCCAGCCCTCCGGGACAGGGTGGTTACGAGCAGTACTTC
TRBJ2-1	TRBV28	NA	TRBD2	CASSLGGLAGGLTNEQFF	TGTGCCAGCAGTTTAGGCGGACTAGCGGGAGGACTTACGAATGAGCAGTTCTTC
TRBJ2-5	TRBV7-2	few	TRBD2	CASSLAGPGETQYF	TGTGCCAGCAGCCTAGCGGGGCCGGGGGAGACCCAGTACTTC
TRBJ2-7	TRBV7-8	NA	TRBD2	CASSLERTSGYEQYF	TGTGCCAGCAGCTTAGAAAGGACTAGCGGGTACGAGCAGTACTTC
TRBJ2-5	TRBV27	NA	NA	CASSLKKQETQYF	TGTGCCAGCAGTTTAAAGAAGCAAGAGACCCAGTACTTC
TRBJ2-7	TRBV4-3	NA	TRBD2	CASSLMTSGRTTPYEQYF	TGCGCCAGCAGCCTAATGACTAGCGGGAGAACCACTCCCTACGAGCAGTACTTC
TRBJ1-5	TRBV6-1	NA	NA	CASSEAWRLSNQPQHF	TGTGCCAGCAGTGAAGCATGGAGACTGAGCAATCAGCCCCAGCATTTT
TRBJ1-5	TRBV6-5	NA	TRBD1	CASSYQKGANQPQHF	TGTGCCAGCAGTTATCAGAAGGGGGCGAATCAGCCCCAGCATTTT
TRBJ2-7	TRBV2	NA	NA	CASSYGGLYEQYF	TGTGCCAGCAGTTACGGGGGCCTCTACGAGCAGTACTTC
TRBJ1-1	TRBV6-5	NA	NA	CASSLGGGEMTEAFF	TGTGCCAGCAGTTTGGGGGGGGGCGAGATGACTGAAGCTTTCTTT
TRBJ1-5	TRBV19	NA	NA	CASSIDHWQISNQPQHF	TGTGCCAGTAGTATAGATCATTGGCAGATAAGCAATCAGCCCCAGCATTTT
TRBJ1-6	TRBV2	NA	NA	CASSEWAGRGSPLHF	TGTGCCAGCAGTGAGTGGGCAGGGCGAGGTTCACCCCTCCACTTT
TRBJ1-5	TRBV6-6	NA	NA	CASSQQGNQPQHF	TGTGCCAGCAGTCAACAGGGAAATCAGCCCCAGCATTTT
TRBJ2-3	TRBV14	NA	TRBD2	CASSRGLAATDTQYF	TGTGCCAGCAGCCGGGGACTAGCGGCCACAGATACGCAGTATTTT
TRBJ2-3	TRBV6-2/TRBV6-3	few	NA	CASSYSNVFGVLATDTQYF	TGTGCCAGCAGTTACTCGAATGTCTTTGGTGTGCTAGCGACAGATACGCAGTATTTT
TRBJ2-5	TRBV6-5	once	NA	CASSYSFGETQYF	TGTGCCAGCAGTTATTCGTTTGGGGAGACCCAGTACTTC
TRBJ1-3	TRBV7-2	NA	TRBD1	CASSGDRGGNTIYF	TGTGCCAGCAGCGGGGACAGGGGAGGAAACACCATATATTTT
TRBJ2-1	TRBV7-6	NA	TRBD2	CASSPRLRGGRDEQFF	TGTGCCAGCAGCCCTCGGCTCCGGGGGGGCCGAGATGAGCAGTTCTTC
TRBJ1-2	TRBV6-5	NA	NA	CASRPDKGYGYTF	TGTGCCAGCAGACCCGACAAAGGCTATGGCTACACCTTC
TRBJ2-1	TRBV10-3	NA	NA	CAISGGGLGEQFF	TGTGCCATCAGTGGTGGTGGGTTAGGAGAGCAGTTCTTC
TRBJ1-2	TRBV28	NA	NA	CASYMGYGYTF	TGTGCCAGTTACATGGGGTATGGCTACACCTTC
TRBJ2-1	TRBV9	NA	TRBD2	CASNRLAGSSYNEQFF	TGTGCCAGCAACCGACTAGCGGGGAGCTCCTACAATGAGCAGTTCTTC
TRBJ1-6	TRBV6-5	NA	NA	CASRTGLESPLHF	TGTGCCAGCAGAACAGGGTTAGAATCACCCCTCCACTTT